Below are 28 T cell receptor beta chains sequenced from a single sample in a study of high-grade serous ovarian cancer treatment subgroups. TCRdb's copy holds only in-frame clones and misses some; the assay was immunoSEQ multiplex PCR. The sample has under 30,000 clones, around four fifths seen once. Tumor tissue was taken before any definitive surgery or chemotherapy was given. Sequenced input: tumor tissue. Receptor source: a human donor with high-grade serous ovarian cancer.

The chain couples TRBV6-1 to TRBJ1-2; 8 nucleotides match TRBD1. V was pared by 6 bases and J by 1 base, with 7 bases of the junction left unmatched. Per the germline V gene, CDR1 is MNHNS and CDR2 is SASEGT. The CDR3 is made up of 15 amino acids. The CDR3 is CASRDRASHNYGYTF. The CDR3 bases are TGTGCCAGCAGGGACAGGGCCTCCCATAACTATGGCTACACCTTC.

In this sample, this clone turned up a few times. The V call is TRBV9, the J call TRBJ1-2; D not certain. The V end lost 0 bases, the J end lost 4 bases, and 13 bases lay between the germline ends. Germline V CDR1 and CDR2: SGDLS, YYNGEE. The CDR3 runs to 15 residues. The CDR3 reads CASSVENQPLYGYTF. The CDR3 DNA reads as TGTGCCAGCAGCGTAGAGAATCAGCCTCTCTATGGCTACACCTTC.

In this sample, this clone turned up a few times. The chain uses TRBV5-1 and TRBJ1-5, with D perhaps TRBD1 (6 bases). The CDR3 is 14 residues long. Germline loops: CDR1 SGHRS, CDR2 YFSETQ. V was shortened by 1 base and J by 7 bases, with 12 bases between the two germline ends. This chain's CDR3 is CASSLRGGGQPQHF. CDR3 nucleotide sequence: TGCGCCAGCAGCTTGCGGGGGGGCGGGCAGCCCCAGCATTTT.

The chain recombines TRBV10-3 with TRBJ2-1; 9 bases are a match to TRBD2. The CDR3 spans 16 residues. The junction had 7 bases not matched to a gene; V was cut back by 6 bases and J by 1 base. From germline, CDR1 is ENHRY and CDR2 SYGVKD. The CDR3 reads CAISFSGSRSYNEQFF. DNA for the CDR3: TGTGCCATCAGCTTTAGCGGGAGCAGGTCCTACAATGAGCAGTTCTTC.

Here the CDR3 reads CASSLGDRWNEQYF. CDR3 DNA sequence: TGTGCCAGCAGCTTAGGTGACCGGTGGAACGAGCAGTACTTC. This chain uses TRBV7-6 with TRBJ2-7; the D is unclear. V was cut by 1 base and J by 5 bases, with 12 bases left in between. The V gene's germline CDR1 is SGHVS and CDR2 FNYEAQ. The length of the CDR3 is 14 residues.

The chain uses TRBV10-1 and TRBJ2-7; the match to TRBD2 covers 12 bases. The CDR3 totals 15 residues. V lost 6 bases to trimming and J lost 3 bases; unmatched junction nucleotides: 6. Germline V gives CDR1 WNHNN, CDR2 SYGVQD (reference sequence). The CDR3 protein is CASSEGLAGGYEQYF. For the CDR3, the DNA is TGCGCCAGCAGCGAGGGACTAGCGGGCGGCTACGAGCAGTACTTC.

The chain employs TRBV28 and TRBJ1-2; the D gene is possibly TRBD1 (5 bases). Germline V gene sequence: CDR1 MDHEN, CDR2 SYDVKM. The V and J ends lost 2 bases and 3 bases respectively, with 16 bases between them. The CDR3 length is 16 residues. The CDR3 DNA sequence: TGTGCCAGCAGTTTACACGGACGGGGGGACGACTATGGCTACACCTTC. As protein: CASSLHGRGDDYGYTF.

Turning to this clone: An end of the junction does not agree with germline; a read error may underlie this. The chain couples TRBV27 to TRBJ2-7; 14 bases are shared with TRBD2. The CDR3 totals 11 residues. Per germline, CDR1 MNHEY and CDR2 SMNVEV (reference sequence). Written as DNA, the CDR3 is TGTGCCAGCGGACTAGCGGGAGGAGCTCTCTTC. Translating gives CASGLAGGALF.

This clone appeared a single time. This chain connects TRBV5-1 to TRBJ2-3; TRBD2 matches at 9 bases. This CDR3 is built from 16 residues. V dropped 1 base and J dropped 5; count of bases not matched to a gene: 8. Per the germline V gene, CDR1 is SGHRS and CDR2 is YFSETQ. This chain's CDR3 is CASSLLLAGEEDTQYF. CDR3 in DNA: TGCGCCAGCAGCTTGTTGTTAGCGGGAGAAGAAGATACGCAGTATTTT.

The chain joins TRBV28 to TRBJ2-3, with D possibly being TRBD2 (5 bases). Germline CDR1 and CDR2: MDHEN and SYDVKM. The V and J ends lost 5 bases and 2 bases respectively, with 14 bases between them. The CDR3 consists of 15 residues. DNA of the CDR3: TGTGCCAGCAGTCCCCGGAGGTATCCCACAGATACGCAGTATTTT. It specifies CASSPRRYPTDTQYF.

This chain uses TRBV6-1 with TRBJ1-5; D is ambiguous. Deletions cut 8 bases from V and 0 bases from J, with 14 bases between. Germline assignment: CDR1 MNHNS and CDR2 SASEGT. The CDR3 has 15 amino acids. This CDR3 reads CASGNVVGSNQPQHF. The CDR3 coding sequence is TGTGCCAGCGGGAACGTCGTGGGTAGCAATCAGCCCCAGCATTTT.

This chain links TRBV29-1 with TRBJ2-1, with D uncertain. Germline CDR1 reads SQVTM; CDR2 reads ANQGSEA. The CDR3 totals 11 residues. Trimming pared 6 bases from V and 8 bases from J, leaving 11 bases between. The CDR3 DNA is TGCAGCGTCGCCCCGGTGGATGAGCAGTTCTTC. This sequence encodes CSVAPVDEQFF.

The rearrangement uses TRBV30 and TRBJ1-1; tentatively, D is TRBD1 (6 bases). V dropped 2 bases and J dropped 0 bases, with 13 bases sitting between them. CDR1 and CDR2 from the germline V gene are GTSNPN and SVGIG (reference sequence). This CDR3 has 15 residues. The CDR3 region has the DNA TGTGCCTGGAGTTGGGGACACCAGGTGAACACTGAAGCTTTCTTT. This translates into CAWSWGHQVNTEAFF.

The chain combines TRBV10-3 with TRBJ2-3, with D possibly matching TRBD2 (5 bases). V lost 9 bases to trimming and J lost 2 bases, with 12 bases between them. Germline V gene lookup returns CDR1 ENHRY and CDR2 SYGVKD. The CDR3 contains 13 residues. CDR3 bases: TGTGCCATACTTAGCGCCCCCACAGATACGCAGTATTTT. Translated: CAILSAPTDTQYF.

This chain joins TRBV5-1 and TRBJ2-5, with D perhaps matching TRBD1 (6 bases). The germline gives CDR1 SGHRS, CDR2 YFSETQ. Trimming took 4 bases from V and 0 from J, leaving 10 bases between them. The CDR3 totals 14 residues. The CDR3 DNA follows: TGCGCCAGCAGCCTACAGGGTAACCAAGAGACCCAGTACTTC. Its translation: CASSLQGNQETQYF.

This clone has a single count. The chain employs TRBV2 and TRBJ1-3, with D unresolved. Deletions cut 3 bases from V and 0 bases from J, with 12 bases between. Germline values: CDR1 SNHLY, CDR2 FYNNEI. The CDR3 consists of 16 residues. The CDR3: CASSEARLNSGNTIYF. CDR3 nucleotide sequence: TGTGCCAGCAGTGAGGCCAGGTTAAACTCTGGAAACACCATATATTTT.

The chain couples TRBV28 to TRBJ2-3, with TRBD1 identical over 9 bases. V gave up 7 bases and J gave up 3 bases; unmatched junction bases: 8. Germline-derived CDR1 and CDR2 are MDHEN and SYDVKM. The CDR3 covers 15 residues. The CDR3 spells CASTSTGGITDTQYF. Written as DNA, the CDR3 is TGTGCCAGCACCTCGACAGGGGGGATTACAGATACGCAGTATTTT.

This clone has just a few counts. The chain uses TRBV6-5 and TRBJ2-5; 9 nucleotides match TRBD2. The V segment lost 8 bases and the J segment 3 bases; nucleotides outside the gene matches: 7. CDR1 and CDR2 (germline): MNHEY, SVGAGI. This CDR3 has 14 residues. CDR3 nucleotides: TGTGCCAGCCCGTTTTTAGCGGGAGAAGAGACCCAGTACTTC. Translated: CASPFLAGEETQYF.

The genes are TRBV19 and TRBJ1-1; TRBD1 aligns across 8 bases. The V gene end was trimmed by 3 bases and the J gene end by 11 bases; junction bases not matched to a gene: 11. The CDR3 loop spans 14 amino acids. Germline V gene data show CDR1 as LNHDA and CDR2 as SQIVND (reference sequence). The CDR3 reads CASSIGGEDRDAFF. CDR3 bases: TGTGCCAGTAGTATCGGCGGGGAGGACAGGGACGCTTTCTTT.

V is TRBV5-5 and J is TRBJ1-6; D is unclear. The CDR3 totals 16 residues. Trimming took off 0 bases at V and 8 bases at J, with 15 bases between the two ends. In germline, CDR1 is SGHKS, CDR2 YYEKEE (reference sequence). The CDR3 DNA sequence: TGTGCCAGCAGCTTGGCCGTGTCGCAGTTCGATTCACCCCTCCACTTT. It encodes CASSLAVSQFDSPLHF.

This sequence joins TRBV5-6 and TRBJ2-3; D possibly corresponds to TRBD1 (6 bases). Trimming removed 0 bases from V and 4 bases from J, with 18 bases in between. The CDR3 runs to 17 residues. Germline CDR1 is SGHDT and CDR2 is YYEEEE. The CDR3 region is CASSLAGSGVYADTQYF. CDR3 sequence (DNA): TGTGCCAGCAGCTTGGCGGGGTCAGGGGTTTATGCAGATACGCAGTATTTT.

The chain combines TRBV29-1 with TRBJ1-2; D ambiguous. This CDR3 is 14 amino acids long. CDR1 and CDR2 from the germline V gene are SQVTM and ANQGSEA. V lost 4 bases and J lost 3, with 15 bases in between. The CDR3 DNA follows: TGCAGCGTTGTCAGTGACCCCTCCGACTATGGCTACACCTTC. Amino acid sequence: CSVVSDPSDYGYTF.

The rearrangement uses TRBV5-1 and TRBJ1-5; D is ambiguous. The germline V gene encodes CDR1 SGHRS and CDR2 YFSETQ. V lost 1 base and J lost 10, with 18 bases in between. There are 15 residues in the CDR3. The CDR3 nucleotides are TGCGCCAGCAGCTTGATCGGGTCCCAGTATGACCCCCAGCATTTT. Translated, it gives CASSLIGSQYDPQHF. Filled out from reference TRBV5-1 and TRBJ1-5, the complete variable domain reads KAGVTQTPRYLIKTRGQQVTLSCSPISGHRSVSWYQQTPGQGLQFLFEYFSETQRNKGNFPGRFSGRQFSNSRSEMNVSTLELGDSALYLCASSLIGSQYDPQHFGDGTRLSIL.

CDR3 bases: TGTGCCAGCAGTCCTTCCGGGACAGGGGGTAGTAGAGAGACCCAGTACTTC. Amino acid sequence: CASSPSGTGGSRETQYF. The chain has TRBV25-1 and TRBJ2-5, with 11 nucleotides matching TRBD1. The CDR3 runs 17 residues. CDR1 and CDR2 (germline): MGHDK, SYGVNS. V dropped 5 bases and J dropped 4; count of bases not matched to a gene: 12.

This rearrangement joins TRBV29-1 to TRBJ2-3; TRBD2 is a possible D gene (6 bases). The germline V and J ends were trimmed by 6 bases and 0 bases, with 13 bases remaining between them. This CDR3 spans 14 amino acids. The germline V gene has CDR1 SQVTM and CDR2 ANQGSEA. The CDR3 here is CSVCQTSSTDTQYF. The CDR3 DNA reads TGCAGCGTCTGTCAAACTAGCAGCACAGATACGCAGTATTTT.

This clone was seen only once. The J gene is TRBJ1-2, the V gene TRBV7-9; D unclear. Germline V gene sequence: CDR1 SEHNR, CDR2 FQNEAQ (reference sequence). This CDR3 region has 14 residues. With 1 base removed from V and 4 bases from J, the gap between germline ends came to 10 bases. The CDR3 coding sequence is TGTGCCAGCAGCTTAGGACGGGAAGCCTATGGCTACACCTTC. Translation: CASSLGREAYGYTF. The entire variable domain, with the rest obtained from reference TRBV7-9 and TRBJ1-2, is as follows: DTGVSQNPRHKITKRGQNVTFRCDPISEHNRLYWYRQTLGQGPEFLTYFQNEAQLEKSRLLSDRFSAERPKGSFSTLEIQRTEQGDSAMYLCASSLGREAYGYTFGSGTRLTVV.

The V call is TRBV5-6, the J call TRBJ2-7; D is possibly TRBD1 (5 bases). Trimming removed 0 bases at V and 0 bases at J, with 10 bases between. Germline-derived CDR1 and CDR2 are SGHDT and YYEEEE. CDR3 length: 15 residues. The CDR3 DNA reads TGTGCCAGCAGCTTGGCTCCAGGGCTCTCCTACGAGCAGTACTTC. This translates into CASSLAPGLSYEQYF. The whole variable domain, filled in from reference TRBV5-6 and TRBJ2-7, reads DAGVTQSPTHLIKTRGQQVTLRCSPKSGHDTVSWYQQALGQGPQFIFQYYEEEERQRGNFPDRFSGHQFPNYSSELNVNALLLGDSALYLCASSLAPGLSYEQYFGPGTRLTVT.

This chain connects TRBV30 to TRBJ2-2; D unresolved. The ends were cut back, 0 bases at V and 1 base at J, with 6 bases in the middle. This CDR3 region has 14 residues. The germline V gene encodes CDR1 GTSNPN and CDR2 SVGIG (reference sequence). The CDR3 here is CAWSVQVNTGELFF. The CDR3 bases are TGTGCCTGGAGTGTACAAGTGAACACCGGGGAGCTGTTTTTT.